These 21 T cell receptor beta chains share one sample of origin, sequenced in a study of cytomegalovirus exposure and HLA in healthy donors. The PCR had 60 Vbeta and 13 Jbeta primers. Repertoires were generated with immunoSEQ multiplex PCR, while TCRdb's copy carries only in-frame clones and drops some. The sample has 180,000 or so clones, approximately 81% seen once. The sequenced sample consisted of PBMCs. All receptors come from a woman in her forties or fifties in good health and CMV-seronegative.

The rearrangement joins TRBV5-1 to TRBJ2-3; a possible D gene is TRBD2 (6 bases). The V end was cut by 6 bases, the J end by 2 bases, with 13 bases between. The germline gives CDR1 SGHRS, CDR2 YFSETQ. This CDR3 spans 14 amino acids. For the CDR3, the DNA is TGCGCCAGCACCGACCCGGGAGTCACAGATACGCAGTATTTT. This translates into CASTDPGVTDTQYF.

J is TRBJ2-1 and V is TRBV9, with TRBD2 matching 10 bases. The junction had 12 bases not matched to a gene; V was cut back by 3 bases and J by 9 bases. The CDR3 consists of 16 residues. Germline assignment: CDR1 SGDLS and CDR2 YYNGEE. The CDR3 protein is CASSAPPGLASSEQFF. The DNA for the CDR3 is TGTGCCAGCAGCGCACCTCCGGGACTAGCGAGTAGTGAGCAGTTCTTC.

The chain links TRBV7-9 to TRBJ1-1; D unresolved. The CDR3 is made up of 15 amino acids. Trimming took 1 base from V and 5 from J, leaving 14 bases between them. CDR1 and CDR2 (germline): SEHNR, FQNEAQ (reference sequence). The CDR3 region is CASSLEAGIGTEAFF. DNA of the CDR3: TGTGCCAGCAGCTTAGAGGCGGGGATCGGGACTGAAGCTTTCTTT.

The V gene is TRBV7-8, the J gene TRBJ1-5, with D possibly being TRBD1 (6 bases). Germline V gives CDR1 SGHVS, CDR2 FQNEAQ. V was pared by 1 base and J by 3 bases, with 13 bases between. This CDR3 is 16 amino acids long. The CDR3 is CASSLVPTGSNQPQHF. CDR3 DNA: TGTGCCAGCAGCTTAGTACCCACAGGGTCCAATCAGCCCCAGCATTTT.

The V gene is TRBV27, the J gene TRBJ2-5, with a weak D call TRBD2 (6 bases). The DNA end is more similar to TRBJ2-7, so the J call may be wrong. In germline, CDR1 is MNHEY, CDR2 SMNVEV (reference sequence). This CDR3 has 13 residues. The CDR3 DNA reads TGTGCCAGTCGAGGCCATAGCGGCTACGAGCAGTACTTC. Amino acid sequence: CASRGHSGYEQYF.

The chain joins TRBV7-6 to TRBJ2-1; D perhaps matches TRBD2 (6 bases). The germline V gene encodes CDR1 SGHVS and CDR2 FNYEAQ. V dropped 5 bases and J dropped 4 bases, with 12 bases sitting between them. This CDR3 has 14 amino acids. The CDR3 DNA is TGTGCCAGCAGCCATGCGGGGTCTTACAATGAGCAGTTCTTC. It codes for CASSHAGSYNEQFF.

V gene TRBV19 combines with J gene TRBJ1-2, with D tentatively TRBD1 (5 bases). CDR3 length: 14 residues. V lost 4 bases to trimming and J lost 8 bases, with 17 bases between them. In germline, CDR1 is LNHDA, CDR2 SQIVND (reference sequence). DNA for the CDR3: TGTGCCAGTAGTACCCTTTCTCGGACATTGGGCTACACCTTC. Translated, it gives CASSTLSRTLGYTF.

V and J are TRBV6-5 and TRBJ1-5; D perhaps matches TRBD1 (5 bases). The germline V gene has CDR1 MNHEY and CDR2 SVGAGI. Trimming stripped 10 bases from V and 1 base from J, with 14 bases between. This CDR3 spans 14 amino acids. CDR3 in amino acids: CATRASGSNQPQHF. The CDR3 bases are TGTGCCACTAGGGCATCAGGGAGCAATCAGCCCCAGCATTTT.

This chain uses TRBV27 with TRBJ2-2; D may be TRBD2 (5 bases). Trimming left V 6 bases short and J 6 bases short, with 26 bases between. The CDR3 covers 18 residues. Germline assignment: CDR1 MNHEY and CDR2 SMNVEV (reference sequence). CDR3 region: CASSRPRPPPQRAGELFF. The DNA of the CDR3 is TGTGCCAGCAGCAGACCCAGGCCTCCGCCCCAGAGGGCCGGGGAGCTGTTTTTT.

The chain employs TRBV6-5 and TRBJ1-2; TRBD1 matches 8 bases. V shed 1 base, J shed 8 bases, and the junction held 3 bases outside the gene matches. The CDR3 is made up of 13 amino acids. CDR1 is MNHEY and CDR2 is SVGAGI in the germline V gene. The DNA for the CDR3 is TGTGCCAGCAGTTACTTAGGGACAGGCGGCTACACCTTC. This codes for CASSYLGTGGYTF.

The V call is TRBV28, the J call TRBJ1-5; no definite D call. V was shortened by 3 bases and J by 7 bases, with 4 bases between the two germline ends. Germline assignment: CDR1 MDHEN and CDR2 SYDVKM. The CDR3 runs 11 residues. The DNA for the CDR3 is TGTGCCAGCAGTTTTTCGCAGCCCCAGCATTTT. This codes for CASSFSQPQHF.

V gene TRBV28 combines with J gene TRBJ1-2, with D unclear. The CDR3 loop spans 14 amino acids. Germline CDR1 MDHEN, CDR2 SYDVKM. V was pared by 2 bases and J by 2 bases, with 9 bases between. The CDR3 here is CASSLAQENYGYTF. CDR3 nucleotide sequence: TGTGCCAGCAGTTTAGCACAAGAAAACTATGGCTACACCTTC.

The genes are TRBV5-8 and TRBJ2-7; 9 bases are a match to TRBD2. After removal of 1 base from V and 0 bases from J, the junction contained 8 bases not matched to a gene. Looked up from germline, CDR1 is SGHTS and CDR2 is YDEGEE. The CDR3 extends over 17 amino acids. The CDR3: CASSLSFFSGSSYEQYF. The CDR3 DNA reads TGTGCCAGCAGCTTGAGTTTTTTTAGCGGGAGCTCCTACGAGCAGTACTTC. Full variable domain (remainder filled in from reference TRBV5-8 and TRBJ2-7): EAGVTQSPTHLIKTRGQQATLRCSPISGHTSVYWYQQALGLGLQFLLWYDEGEERNRGNFPPRFSGRQFPNYSSELNVNALELEDSALYLCASSLSFFSGSSYEQYFGPGTRLTVT.

The rearrangement joins TRBV2 to TRBJ1-2; 11 bases match TRBD1. With V trimmed by 0 bases and J by 8 bases, 5 bases remained unmatched. The CDR3 covers 15 residues. Germline assignment: CDR1 SNHLY and CDR2 FYNNEI. The CDR3 protein is CASSEAKGTGGGYTF. In DNA, the CDR3 is TGTGCCAGCAGTGAAGCTAAAGGGACAGGGGGAGGCTACACCTTC.

This clone was detected only a few times. The rearrangement joins TRBV2 to TRBJ2-4; a weak D match, TRBD2 (5 bases). This CDR3 has 12 amino acids. V gave up 6 bases and J gave up 9 bases, with 12 bases separating them. Looked up from germline, CDR1 is SNHLY and CDR2 is FYNNEI. CDR3 bases: TGTGCCAGCAGCGTACAAGGGAGCATTCAGTACTTC. It codes for CASSVQGSIQYF. Full variable domain (outside the CDR3, taken from reference TRBV2 and TRBJ2-4): EPEVTQTPSHQVTQMGQEVILRCVPISNHLYFYWYRQILGQKVEFLVSFYNNEISEKSEIFDDQFSVERPDGSNFTLKIRSTKLEDSAMYFCASSVQGSIQYFGAGTRLSVL.

This sequence joins TRBV10-3 and TRBJ2-7; TRBD1 matches 7 bases. Germline-derived CDR1 and CDR2 are ENHRY and SYGVKD. V shed 2 bases and J 2 bases; nucleotides not matched to a gene: 6. The length of the CDR3 is 15 residues. The CDR3 DNA follows: TGTGCCATCAGTGAGCCCGGACAGGTAGCCTACGAGCAGTACTTC. Translated: CAISEPGQVAYEQYF.

The gene calls are TRBV2 and TRBJ1-4; D possibly corresponds to TRBD1 (5 bases). This CDR3 has 15 residues. Germline-derived CDR1 and CDR2 are SNHLY and FYNNEI. Trimming pared 6 bases from V and 4 bases from J, leaving 15 bases between. The CDR3 nucleotides are TGTGCCAGCAGGGGCGGGGGAAACCGTAATGAAAAACTGTTTTTT. This codes for CASRGGGNRNEKLFF.

This clone showed up just once. V and J are TRBV7-2 and TRBJ2-4; maybe TRBD1 (6 bases). The CDR3 has 15 residues. The germline V gene has CDR1 SGHTA and CDR2 FQGNSA. The V gene lost 4 bases and the J gene lost 6 bases, with 16 bases spanning the gap. CDR3: CASSSSTGLRNIQYF. CDR3 sequence (DNA): TGTGCCAGCAGCTCCTCTACAGGGCTAAGAAACATTCAGTACTTC. The entire variable domain, with the rest obtained from reference TRBV7-2 and TRBJ2-4, is as follows: GAGVSQSPSNKVTEKGKDVELRCDPISGHTALYWYRQSLGQGLEFLIYFQGNSAPDKSGLPSDRFSAERTGGSVSTLTIQRTQQEDSAVYLCASSSSTGLRNIQYFGAGTRLSVL.

V gene TRBV5-1 combines with J gene TRBJ1-1, with a weak D call TRBD1 (6 bases). Germline V gives CDR1 SGHRS, CDR2 YFSETQ. Trimming cost V 0 bases and J 6 bases, with 12 bases left between them. This CDR3 region has 14 residues. Here the CDR3 DNA reads TGCGCCAGCAGCTTGGGTGGACAGATCCCTGAAGCTTTCTTT. It is translated as CASSLGGQIPEAFF.

The rearrangement joins TRBV28 to TRBJ1-1; 7 bases map to TRBD1. Trimming took 5 bases from V and 6 from J; bases not matched to a gene: 6. The germline CDR1 and CDR2 sequences are MDHEN and SYDVKM. This CDR3 spans 13 amino acids. Here the CDR3 DNA reads TGTGCCAGCAGTATAGGACAGGATCCTGAAGCTTTCTTT. Its translation: CASSIGQDPEAFF.

The chain joins TRBV2 to TRBJ2-7, with a weak D call TRBD1 (5 bases). The germline V gene has CDR1 SNHLY and CDR2 FYNNEI. The V and J ends lost 3 bases and 2 bases respectively, with 8 bases between them. The CDR3 has 13 residues. The CDR3, as DNA: TGTGCCAGCAGTGACAGGGCAGCCTACGAGCAGTACTTC. It is translated as CASSDRAAYEQYF.